Shown below are 21 T cell receptor beta chains from a single sample sequenced in a study of cytotoxic CD8 clonotypes in ibrutinib-treated CLL. TCRdb's copy holds only in-frame clones and misses some; the assay was immunoSEQ multiplex PCR. This sample yields around 16,000 clones, of which 65% to 70% are seen a single time; under 20% belongs to the top ten. The specimen was PBMCs, collected before ibrutinib treatment. These receptor sequences come from a human donor with chronic lymphocytic leukemia.

The genes are TRBV10-1 and TRBJ1-4, with TRBD1 as a possible D gene (6 bases). Germline V gives CDR1 WNHNN, CDR2 SYGVQD (reference sequence). This CDR3 contains 19 residues. V lost 6 bases and J 0 bases, leaving 23 bases between the germline ends. CDR3 in DNA: TGCGCCAGCAGGGATAAGGGGGGACCCTTAGATGCAACTAATGAAAAACTGTTTTTT. Amino acids: CASRDKGGPLDATNEKLFF.

This chain links TRBV6-6 with TRBJ1-2, with D perhaps matching TRBD1 (6 bases). The germline gives CDR1 MNHNY, CDR2 SVGAGI (reference sequence). Trimming left V 6 bases short and J 7 bases short, with 18 bases between. This CDR3 has 14 residues. The CDR3 region has the DNA TGTGCCAGCAGACCCTCACCAGGGGCCGGTGGCTACACCTTC. Its protein product is CASRPSPGAGGYTF.

This clone showed up just a few times. The chain carries TRBV6-1 and TRBJ2-6; D unresolved. Germline V gene sequence: CDR1 MNHNS, CDR2 SASEGT. This CDR3 is built from 15 residues. V gave up 5 bases and J gave up 0 bases, with 8 bases separating them. The CDR3: CASSQQNSGANVLTF. CDR3 sequence (DNA): TGTGCCAGCAGTCAACAGAACTCTGGGGCCAACGTCCTGACTTTC.

The CDR3 DNA sequence: TGTGCCAGCTCACCATCCTGGGACAGCACCTACGAGCAGTACTTC. Protein: CASSPSWDSTYEQYF. The chain is built from TRBV18 and TRBJ2-7, with 7 bases that match TRBD1. The V segment lost 2 bases and the J segment 2 bases; nucleotides outside the gene matches: 6. The CDR3 covers 15 residues. Germline V gene sequence: CDR1 KGHSH, CDR2 LQKENI.

The V gene is TRBV30, the J gene TRBJ1-2, with 7 positions matching TRBD1. The CDR3 runs 13 residues. Germline V gene lookup returns CDR1 GTSNPN and CDR2 SVGIG (reference sequence). Trimming took 0 bases from V and 7 from J; bases not matched to a gene: 5. CDR3: CAWSVEGAGGYTF. DNA of the CDR3: TGTGCCTGGAGTGTTGAGGGGGCAGGTGGCTACACCTTC.

This rearrangement joins TRBV7-3 to TRBJ1-6, with 9 bases aligning to TRBD1. Losses at the gene ends were 6 bases for V and 9 bases for J; bases not matched to a gene: 6. Germline assignment: CDR1 SGHTA and CDR2 FQGTGA. This CDR3 is built from 14 residues. CDR3 loop: CASSPGQGGSPLHF. In DNA, the CDR3 is TGTGCCAGCAGTCCGGGACAGGGAGGTTCACCCCTCCACTTT.

This clone was counted a single time. The chain combines TRBV2 with TRBJ2-7, with a tentative D call TRBD1 (6 bases). Germline V CDR1 and CDR2: SNHLY, FYNNEI. The V and J ends lost 3 bases and 1 base respectively, with 13 bases between them. CDR3 length: 15 amino acids. CDR3 loop: CASSEEQGQSYEQYF. CDR3 DNA sequence: TGTGCCAGCAGTGAGGAACAGGGCCAGTCCTACGAGCAGTACTTC.

The rearrangement joins TRBV4-1 to TRBJ1-1; 11 nucleotides line up with TRBD1. Germline values: CDR1 MGHRA, CDR2 YSYEKL. The CDR3 runs to 14 residues. V lost 6 bases, J lost 6 bases, and 6 bases stayed unmatched. The CDR3 nucleotides are TGCGCCAGCAGTGCCGGGACAGGGGGTTCTGAAGCTTTCTTT. Protein sequence: CASSAGTGGSEAFF.

V usage is TRBV6-5 and J usage is TRBJ2-7; 9 bases align to TRBD1. In germline, CDR1 is MNHEY, CDR2 SVGAGI. The CDR3 covers 14 residues. With V trimmed by 4 bases and J by 3 bases, 4 bases remained unmatched. The CDR3 region has the DNA TGTGCCAGCAGTTTCCGGGACAGGGACTACGAGCAGTACTTC. This gives the protein CASSFRDRDYEQYF.

This chain joins TRBV18 and TRBJ1-1; 7 bases match TRBD1. This CDR3 is 16 amino acids long. V gave up 3 bases and J gave up 0 bases; unmatched junction bases: 7. The germline gives CDR1 KGHSH, CDR2 LQKENI. The CDR3 coding sequence is TGTGCCAGCTCACCTACCCGGACAGGCTTGAACACTGAAGCTTTCTTT. Translated: CASSPTRTGLNTEAFF.

The chain combines TRBV7-2 with TRBJ2-2; 10 bases agree with TRBD1. The CDR3 spans 17 residues. V shed 1 base, J shed 3 bases, and the junction held 5 bases outside the gene matches. Per germline, CDR1 SGHTA and CDR2 FQGNSA. In nucleotides, the CDR3 is TGTGCCAGCAGCTTAGAGGGGACAGGGGCTTACACCGGGGAGCTGTTTTTT. Protein sequence: CASSLEGTGAYTGELFF.

The chain combines TRBV29-1 with TRBJ2-5, with D unresolved. There are 14 residues in the CDR3. CDR1 and CDR2 (germline): SQVTM, ANQGSEA. V was shortened by 7 bases and J by 5 bases, with 20 bases between the two germline ends. CDR3 nucleotides: TGCAGCGGTAGTGATAAGTTGATGGGTGAGACCCAGTACTTC. Amino acids: CSGSDKLMGETQYF.

A single count supports this clone. The J gene is TRBJ2-7, the V gene TRBV19; tentatively, D is TRBD1 (6 bases). This CDR3 has 14 amino acids. Per the germline V gene, CDR1 is LNHDA and CDR2 is SQIVND (reference sequence). V lost 1 base, J lost 3 bases, and 10 bases lay in between. The CDR3: CASSIGQGYYEQYF. The CDR3 bases are TGTGCCAGTAGTATAGGTCAGGGGTACTACGAGCAGTACTTC.

The V call is TRBV11-2, the J call TRBJ1-5, with 10 bases identical to TRBD1. Germline CDR1 reads SGHAT; CDR2 reads FQNNGV. The V gene end was trimmed by 5 bases and the J gene end by 6 bases; junction bases not matched to a gene: 7. The length of the CDR3 is 15 residues. CDR3 sequence reads: CASSPDRGRIQPQHF. CDR3 in DNA: TGTGCCAGCAGCCCTGACAGGGGGCGAATTCAGCCCCAGCATTTT.

In its sample, this clone was seen a few times. The chain uses TRBV19 and TRBJ1-2; no clear D. Germline V CDR1 and CDR2: LNHDA, SQIVND (reference sequence). V lost 7 bases and J 7 bases, leaving 13 bases between the germline ends. The CDR3 length is 12 residues. CDR3 protein: CASKTPSGGYTF. Written as DNA, the CDR3 is TGTGCCAGTAAGACCCCAAGTGGTGGCTACACCTTC.

The rearrangement uses TRBV5-8 and TRBJ1-3; D is perhaps TRBD1 (6 bases). Looked up from germline, CDR1 is SGHTS and CDR2 is YDEGEE. Trimming pared 5 bases from V and 4 bases from J, leaving 10 bases between. The CDR3 loop spans 13 amino acids. The CDR3 region has the DNA TGTGCCAGCAGACTAGGACAGGGAAACACCATATATTTT. This codes for CASRLGQGNTIYF. Based on the CDR3 plus reference TRBV5-8 and TRBJ1-3, the full variable domain is EAGVTQSPTHLIKTRGQQATLRCSPISGHTSVYWYQQALGLGLQFLLWYDEGEERNRGNFPPRFSGRQFPNYSSELNVNALELEDSALYLCASRLGQGNTIYFGEGSWLTVV.

The gene calls are TRBV27 and TRBJ2-3; possible D gene TRBD2, 7 bases. The CDR3 runs to 15 residues. The germline gives CDR1 MNHEY, CDR2 SMNVEV (reference sequence). Trimming removed 2 bases at V and 4 bases at J, with 13 bases between. The CDR3, as DNA: TGTGCCAGCAGTTTAGACCTCGGGGGGCCAGATACGCAGTATTTT. Translation: CASSLDLGGPDTQYF.

This rearrangement joins TRBV5-1 to TRBJ2-1; the D is unclear. Trimming took off 0 bases at V and 0 bases at J, with 10 bases between the two ends. This CDR3 is 16 amino acids long. Germline CDR1 SGHRS, CDR2 YFSETQ. CDR3 amino acids: CASSLVEFSSYNEQFF. CDR3 bases: TGCGCCAGCAGCTTGGTTGAGTTTAGCTCCTACAATGAGCAGTTCTTC.

This chain joins TRBV20-1 and TRBJ2-7, with unresolved D. Germline V gives CDR1 DFQATT, CDR2 SNEGSKA (reference sequence). V gave up 6 bases and J gave up 0 bases, with 6 bases separating them. This CDR3 is 11 amino acids long. CDR3 sequence: CSAQNSYEQYF. CDR3 nucleotides: TGCAGTGCCCAGAACTCCTACGAGCAGTACTTC.

V gene TRBV12-5 combines with J gene TRBJ2-1; 8 bases agree with TRBD1. CDR3 length: 15 residues. With V trimmed by 4 bases and J by 2 bases, 4 bases remained unmatched. Per germline, CDR1 LGHNT and CDR2 FRNRAP. DNA of the CDR3: TGTGCTAGTGGTTCCGACAGGGGTCCCTACAATGAGCAGTTCTTC. It specifies CASGSDRGPYNEQFF.

V and J are TRBV28 and TRBJ1-5, with D perhaps TRBD1 (6 bases). CDR3 length: 16 amino acids. V lost 3 bases and J lost 5, with 17 bases in between. Germline V gene data show CDR1 as MDHEN and CDR2 as SYDVKM. The CDR3 nucleotides read TGTGCCAGCAGTTTGAGACCCGGGAAGGGGGATCAGCCCCAGCATTTT. Translation: CASSLRPGKGDQPQHF.